This TCR beta chain was retrieved from a study of cytomegalovirus exposure and HLA in healthy donors. The CDR3 consists of 15 residues. The V gene's germline CDR1 is SGHTA and CDR2 FQGNSA. Trimming took 3 bases from V and 7 from J; bases not matched to a gene: 8. The study sampled nominally healthy donors, though unrecorded immune exposures were likely. The PCR was carried out with 60 Vbeta primers and 13 Jbeta primers. Profiled with immunoSEQ multiplex PCR; TCRdb holds only in-frame clones, not every one. Found here are some 130,000 clones, roughly three quarters of them singletons; the top ten hold 2% to 2.5%.

This TCR was recovered from a man younger than 45 in good health and CMV-seronegative. The source material was PBMCs. The chain joins TRBV7-2 to TRBJ2-1, with 8 bases aligning to TRBD2. Written as DNA, the CDR3 is TGTGCCAGCAGCTTTTTGGCGGGGACTAGGAATGAGCAGTTCTTC. It encodes CASSFLAGTRNEQFF.